This entry concerns a single T cell receptor (beta chain). Its antigen is not yet known. Within one base of it there is no much larger clone, and no base qualities were kept. Here V drops 1 base and J drops 9 bases, and the junction holds 8 bases not matched to any gene. For CDR1 and CDR2, the germline V gene lists SGHTA and FQGNSA. The CDR3 holds 16 amino acids from the cysteine to the phenylalanine. Only the CDR3 DNA stays, 48 bases, in frame from base 1. This entry is derived from a study of cytomegalovirus exposure and HLA in healthy donors (dated by TCRdb to about 2017). The study in broad terms: In an earlier analysis of 550 to 750 of the donors, about 260 Gb of sequence data and about 110 million unique TCR beta sequences from 150 million to 200 million T cells were reported. An early release covering about 600 HLA-typed donors comprised roughly 300 gigabases of sequencing data and some 79 million unique TCR sequences. Of the roughly 390 genotyped donors, 81% were placed in the genetic ancestry cluster associated with self-reported Caucasian donors. The aim of the study was to test whether cataloging public T cell receptors could identify signatures of past pathogen exposure. Using immunosequencing, the study profiled T cell repertoires from about 650 subjects and related those repertoires to cytomegalovirus serostatus. Along with the roughly 670-subject first cohort, a separate validation cohort of over a hundred different subjects was used. To predict cytomegalovirus infection status, the study combined high-throughput TCR immunosequencing, statistical association of individual TCRs with disease status, and machine learning. A later analysis re-analyzed previously published TCR beta repertoires from 660 or so donors and added high-resolution HLA genotyping to study TCR occurrence patterns. The later analysis used no new phenotypic data to find candidate immune exposures, relying instead on TCR beta sequences and their occurrence across donors. To decide whether each TCR beta V gene segment behaved as functional or pseudogenic, an earlier analysis of several hundred of the donors relied on high-throughput TCR beta sequencing. Donor age, sex, ethnicity and CMV serostatus were collected together with the repertoire data. In a later genetic analysis, genome-wide SNP genotypes for about three fifths of the roughly 670 donors were used, and that subset was treated as a discovery cohort. Every discovery cohort repertoire had been produced on one sequencing platform. Both class I and class II loci were covered by HLA typing, at four-digit resolution. The number of typed donors differed by locus: about 620-630 for A, B, C, DRB1 and DQB1; some 500 for DQA1; fewer than 610 for DPA1; and some 430 for DPB1. About five DR-DQ haplotypes were handled as single units for association and clustering, since linkage in the cohort was strong. Among approximately 370 genotyped donors of the cohort, an average of roughly 230,000 unique TCR beta nucleotide sequences was sequenced per donor, of which about 18% were non-productive.

The receptor library was made with the immunoSEQ multiplex PCR assay. The multiplex PCR relied on a mix of 60 forward primers for TCR Vbeta segments and 13 reverse primers for TCR Jbeta segments. The CDR3 region of rearranged TCR beta genes was amplified from genomic DNA with a multiplex PCR assay. On the Illumina HiSeq System, the amplified TCR beta libraries were sequenced as 87-base-pair reads. Concerning the study's data processing: In a later analysis, 70 million to 95 million unique TCR beta chains were counted across the 650 to 750 repertoires, and approximately 11 million of these chains were shared by at least two donors. Raw reads were error-corrected and collapsed into unique sequences with a nearest-neighbor algorithm that merged closely related sequences to remove PCR and sequencing errors. CDR3 sequences were aligned to IMGT reference sequences to assign V, D and J gene segments. For a sequence to be retained, a match of at least six nucleotides to both a V gene segment and a J gene segment was required. A rearrangement was called productive if the CDR3 had no stop codons and remained in frame with V and J, and every other rearrangement was called non-productive. Following IMGT convention, CDR3 was defined as the stretch from the second conserved V-encoded cysteine to the conserved J-encoded phenylalanine. In an earlier analysis of more than 550 of the donors, sequences lacking an unambiguous match to a single V gene segment were excluded. An earlier analysis of fewer than 750 of the donors classified V segments as functional when productive rearrangements were above 56.7% and as segregating when the standard deviation between donors was above 5%. A statistical classification framework was built to diagnose cytomegalovirus status from the catalog of TCR beta chain sequences. V and J gene assignment, in a later analysis, came from comparing TCR nucleotide sequences with IMGT/GENE-DB human TR gene sequences. A later analysis assigned CDR3 sequences and most-parsimonious VDJ recombination scenarios with the TCRdist pipeline. In a later analysis, each TCR beta chain was defined by its CDR3 amino acid sequence together with its V-gene family, and reads lacking a unique V-gene family were excluded. To address suspected cross-contamination and a sequencing artifact, a later analysis removed some 620 highly shared, low-generation-probability nucleotide sequences. In a later analysis, a clonal expansion index was calculated for each public chain from normalized within-repertoire ranks of inferred template counts. Generation probabilities in a later analysis came from a VDJ recombination model fitted to out-of-frame rearrangements, and those results were checked against IGoR. In a later analysis, TCR-TCR, TCR-HLA and TCR-CMV co-occurrence was scored with hypergeometric tests, and a repertoire-size bias correction was applied to TCR pairs. False discovery rates were estimated in a later analysis by permuting HLA or CMV assignments 20 times. A later analysis grouped co-occurring TCRs with DBSCAN, adding TCRdist sequence similarity when clustering within HLA-allele-positive subsets. Co-occurrence clustering excluded repertoires with fewer than 30,000 or more than 120,000 public chains, plus five with anomalous nucleotide sharing. Held by TCRdb, this immuneACCESS table contains in-frame sequences only and omits some clones. Under half of the omission traces to an unresolved V gene where checked; the cause of the rest is unknown. V and J calls and clone size follow that table, whereas D and trimming were derived from the DNA. The sample profile shows fewer than 85,000 clones; less than 80% of them were found once. Clones ranked in the top ten supply roughly an eighth of the sample.

The cohort comprised more than 550 healthy bone marrow donors. All cohort members were sampled while nominally healthy, although unrecorded immune exposures were likely present. The donor tested CMV seropositive and was one of the 289 seropositive cohort members. Each donor provided a peripheral blood sample, and peripheral blood mononuclear cells were used for TCR beta sequencing. The Qiagen DNeasy Blood Extraction Kit was used to extract genomic DNA from the blood cell samples. Findings and caveats that apply to the study as a whole: According to a later genetic analysis, donors in an Asian-associated ancestry cluster had fewer N-insertions in productive TCRs than the roughly 660-donor mean. CMV serostatus was the only immune exposure information available for the cohort. A later analysis reported that several top co-occurrence clusters appeared linked to parvovirus B19, influenza, CMV and Epstein-Barr virus. According to a later analysis, most CMV-associated TCR beta chains appeared to be HLA-restricted, and the HLA associations seemed to be driven largely by CMV exposure. Sequencing depth was assumed to be roughly uniform across donors in the presence/absence analyses, though that assumption may not hold. In vitro tests confirmed that a few of the cytomegalovirus-associated TCR beta chains recognize cytomegalovirus antigens. A further reported finding was that TCR beta sequences accurately predicted the HLA-A and HLA-B alleles for most subjects in the first cohort. In an earlier analysis of about 600 of the donors, most TCR beta V segments appeared in productive rearrangements about 87% or about 30% of the time, broadly matching IMGT annotations. This cohort had only TCR beta chains sequenced, and the lack of alpha or paired-chain data limited which features could be detected. Roughly 17 rarely observed V segments, including chromosome 9 orphons, were excluded from the earlier analysis of about 600 of the donors because counts were too low. The sequencing pipeline was judged likely to have produced a cluster of highly shared sequence variants as a technical artifact. The study gave a list of about 150 TCR beta chains associated with cytomegalovirus. According to the authors, the approach could potentially be generalized to other disease states and immunological phenotypes. When HLA alleles, especially DR and DQ, strongly co-occurred, attributing TCR associations to individual alleles was difficult. According to a later analysis, TCR association rates differed among HLA loci, with DRB1 alleles showing the most associated TCRs and HLA-C alleles showing the fewest. A later analysis found that HLA-associated TCR beta chains were more clonally expanded and had lower generation probabilities than equally common non-associated chains. Specific HLA alleles were associated with around 18,000 TCR beta sequences at a false discovery rate of 0.05 in a later analysis. HLA typing was unavailable for some donors at each locus, so association tests used only the typed subset. Most TCR sequences were seen in very few donors, while some public TCRs were found in many individuals. Some IMGT-functional V segments, including TRBV6-2 and TRBV6-3, could not be told apart with the 87-base-pair reads, so those segments were excluded. Linkage disequilibrium might explain the correlated functional status among segregating V segments, but an unknown experimental factor could not be ruled out. An association between a missense DCLRE1C variant and V-gene and J-gene trimming of TCR beta chains was found in a later genetic analysis and replicated in an independent cohort. Cytomegalovirus status was reported to be diagnosed by the classifier with high specificity and sensitivity in both the original and validation cohorts.

Sequencing was performed on PBMCs. The rearrangement joined TRBV7-2 to TRBJ2-7; TRBD2 lines up with 14 middle nucleotides. The sequence derives from a woman in her thirties or forties in good health and CMV-seropositive. The encoded CDR3 is CASSLGGLAGDVGQYF. The nucleotides are TGTGCCAGCAGCTTAGGGGGACTAGCGGGGGACGTAGGGCAGTACTTC.